The TCR beta chain under discussion was sequenced for a study of cytomegalovirus exposure and HLA in healthy donors. Background on the study: Both the 100 to 150 validation repertoires and the roughly 700 first-cohort repertoires used the same platform, as reported by a later analysis.

Data came from immunoSEQ multiplex PCR; TCRdb stores just in-frame clones and leaves some out. The table has 140,000 or so clones, roughly 87% seen once. General study findings and limits: Reports indicated that the classifier achieved high specificity and sensitivity in diagnosing cytomegalovirus status. A list of 150 to 200 TCR beta chains associated with cytomegalovirus was given. The dataset shows that most TCR sequences were rare, while some public TCRs occurred in many donors.

V lost 3 bases to trimming and J lost 3 bases, with 13 bases between them. Germline CDR1 and CDR2: SGHRS and YFSETQ. The CDR3 sequence is 14 residues long. Turning to this clone: The antigen is undetermined.

This rearrangement joins TRBV5-1 to TRBJ2-7; D might be TRBD2 (5 bases). Sequencing used PBMCs. The receptor comes from a man between 18 and 35 years old in good health and CMV-seropositive. The CDR3 loop reads CASSSELAIYEQYF. The CDR3 coding sequence is TGCGCCAGCAGCTCCGAATTAGCGATCTACGAGCAGTACTTC.